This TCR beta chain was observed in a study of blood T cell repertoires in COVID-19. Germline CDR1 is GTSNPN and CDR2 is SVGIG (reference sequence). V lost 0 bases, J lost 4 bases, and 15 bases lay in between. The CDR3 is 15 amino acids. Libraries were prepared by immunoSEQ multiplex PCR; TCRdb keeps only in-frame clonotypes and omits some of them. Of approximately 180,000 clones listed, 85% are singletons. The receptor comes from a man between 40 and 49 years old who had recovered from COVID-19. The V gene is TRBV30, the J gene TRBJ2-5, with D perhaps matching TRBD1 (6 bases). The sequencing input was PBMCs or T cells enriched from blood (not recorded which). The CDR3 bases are TGTGCCTGGAGTGTCGGCGCAGGGGATACAGAGACCCAGTACTTC. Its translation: CAWSVGAGDTETQYF.